This TCR beta chain was captured by sequencing in a study of blood T cell repertoires in COVID-19. J was trimmed by 3 bases and V by 2 bases; bases with no gene match: 12. The CDR3 extends over 17 amino acids. Germline V CDR1 and CDR2: SNHLY, FYNNEI. Produced via immunoSEQ multiplex PCR; TCRdb's table is partial and in-frame only. The repertoire holds about 300,000 clones, with approximately 88% as singletons. In its sample, this clone was seen once. Sequencing used peripheral blood. This TCR was sampled from a woman aged 30 to 39 with COVID-19, enrolled during active disease. This rearrangement joins TRBV2 to TRBJ1-2, with 7 positions matching TRBD1. The CDR3 sequence: CASSERRRAGGDYGYTF. CDR3 DNA: TGTGCCAGCAGTGAAAGGCGGCGGGCAGGGGGTGACTATGGCTACACCTTC.